The T cell receptor (beta chain) under discussion was sequenced for a study of blood T cell repertoires in COVID-19. Across roughly 25 US areas, participants ranged in age from roughly 18 to 95 years. In assigning cohorts, the study relied on participant-reported clinical history. The repertoire was sequenced with immunoSEQ multiplex PCR; TCRdb's copy has only in-frame clones and lacks some. Of a few hundred thousand clones in the sample, around 85% were seen once. J lost 9 bases, V lost 5 bases, and 4 bases had no gene match. Germline values: CDR1 KGHSH, CDR2 LQKENI. CDR3 length: 14 residues. The TCR sequence derives from a woman between 50 and 59 years old who had recovered from COVID-19. The specimen was PBMCs or T cells enriched from blood (not recorded which). This sequence joins TRBV18 and TRBJ2-1; 13 bases are shared with TRBD2. Written as DNA, the CDR3 is TGTGCCAGCTCAAGGACTAGCGGGAGCGGTGAGCAGTTCTTC. Residues: CASSRTSGSGEQFF. Variable domain in full (rest from reference TRBV18 and TRBJ2-1): NAGVMQNPRHLVRRRGQEARLRCSPMKGHSHVYWYRQLPEEGLKFMVYLQKENIIDESGMPKERFSAEFPKEGPSILRIQQVVRGDSAAYFCASSRTSGSGEQFFGPGTRLTVL.